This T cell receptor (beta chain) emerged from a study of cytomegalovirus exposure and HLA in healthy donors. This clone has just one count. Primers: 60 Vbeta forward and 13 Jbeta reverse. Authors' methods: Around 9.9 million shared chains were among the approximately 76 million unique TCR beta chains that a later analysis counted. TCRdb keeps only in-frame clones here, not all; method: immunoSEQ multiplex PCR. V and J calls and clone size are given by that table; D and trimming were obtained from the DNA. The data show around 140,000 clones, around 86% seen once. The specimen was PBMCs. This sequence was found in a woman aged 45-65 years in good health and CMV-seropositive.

Here the CDR3 reads CASSLATQSGELFF. The CDR3 region has the DNA TGTGCCAGCAGCTTAGCAACCCAGTCCGGGGAGCTGTTTTTT. This rearrangement joins TRBV7-6 to TRBJ2-2; D unresolved. The V gene lost 0 bases and the J gene lost 6 bases, with 8 bases spanning the gap. The CDR3 has 14 residues. Germline lookup yields CDR1 SGHVS and CDR2 FNYEAQ. Filled out from reference TRBV7-6 and TRBJ2-2, the complete variable domain reads GAGVSQSPRYKVTKRGQDVALRCDPISGHVSLYWYRQALGQGPEFLTYFNYEAQQDKSGLPNDRFSAERPEGSISTLTIQRTEQRDSAMYRCASSLATQSGELFFGEGSRLTVL.